This entry lists 11 T cell receptor beta chains sequenced from one sample in a study of T cell changes during pregnancy in multiple sclerosis. Data came from immunoSEQ multiplex PCR; TCRdb stores just in-frame clones and leaves some out. The data show around 65,000 clones, with roughly nine tenths seen just once and more than 2.5% held by the top ten. The sequencing used peripheral blood, collected in the first trimester of pregnancy. The receptors come from a female donor in good health, enrolled as a control in a pregnancy study.

The chain has TRBV27 and TRBJ1-6, with TRBD1 matching over 7 bases. The V gene end was trimmed by 0 bases and the J gene end by 5 bases; junction bases not matched to a gene: 1. Per the germline V gene, CDR1 is MNHEY and CDR2 is SMNVEV (reference sequence). This CDR3 region has 15 residues. This CDR3 is CASSLSGTDNSPLHF. Here the CDR3 DNA reads TGTGCCAGCAGTTTATCCGGGACAGATAATTCACCCCTCCACTTT.

This clone has only one observation. The chain couples TRBV27 to TRBJ2-5, with 9 bases fitting TRBD2. J lost 5 bases, V lost 7 bases, and 5 bases had no gene match. The germline gives CDR1 MNHEY, CDR2 SMNVEV (reference sequence). CDR3 length: 13 amino acids. CDR3 DNA sequence: TGTGCCAGCAAACTAGCGGGTCTGGAGACCCAGTACTTC. Protein product: CASKLAGLETQYF.

The rearrangement joins TRBV19 to TRBJ2-5, with 9 nucleotides matching TRBD2. Unmatched junction bases numbered 6, after V lost 8 bases and J lost 5 bases. The CDR3 has 13 residues. CDR1 LNHDA and CDR2 SQIVND come from the germline V gene (reference sequence). The CDR3 spells CASRRGGEETQYF. For the CDR3, the DNA is TGTGCCAGTCGTCGCGGGGGGGAGGAGACCCAGTACTTC.

This chain connects TRBV5-1 to TRBJ2-7, with 12 bases identical to TRBD1. The CDR3 sequence is 16 residues long. V shed 4 bases and J 7 bases; nucleotides not matched to a gene: 12. Germline V gene lookup returns CDR1 SGHRS and CDR2 YFSETQ. The CDR3 nucleotides read TGCGCCAGCAGCCAGCGGGCTGGGACAGGGGGCCGGGAGCAGTACTTC. It codes for CASSQRAGTGGREQYF. Variable domain in full (rest from reference TRBV5-1 and TRBJ2-7): KAGVTQTPRYLIKTRGQQVTLSCSPISGHRSVSWYQQTPGQGLQFLFEYFSETQRNKGNFPGRFSGRQFSNSRSEMNVSTLELGDSALYLCASSQRAGTGGREQYFGPGTRLTVT.

The V call is TRBV18, the J call TRBJ2-1, with 7 bases aligning to TRBD1. J lost 11 bases, V lost 6 bases, and 16 bases had no gene match. The CDR3 extends over 15 amino acids. The germline gives CDR1 KGHSH, CDR2 LQKENI. The CDR3 nucleotides are TGTGCCAGCTCCACGTCGGGGACAGCCCGGGATAAGCAGTTCTTC. Residues: CASSTSGTARDKQFF.

The chain couples TRBV5-6 to TRBJ2-7, with D possibly being TRBD2 (6 bases). The CDR3 spans 15 residues. V was cut by 3 bases and J by 2 bases, with 15 bases left in between. The V gene's germline CDR1 is SGHDT and CDR2 YYEEEE. CDR3 coding DNA: TGTGCCAGCAGCTCAAATGGGAGGTCCACCTACGAGCAGTACTTC. Translation: CASSSNGRSTYEQYF.

The CDR3 DNA follows: TGTGCCAGCAGCCTTGACAGGGGCAATCAGCCCCAGCATTTT. Translating it yields CASSLDRGNQPQHF. This chain joins TRBV7-2 and TRBJ1-5, with 7 bases fitting TRBD1. Germline CDR1 and CDR2: SGHTA and FQGNSA. The CDR3 spans 14 residues. V lost 5 bases and J lost 2; bases outside the gene matches: 3.

The chain joins TRBV27 to TRBJ2-1, with 11 bases fitting TRBD2. Losses at the gene ends were 5 bases for V and 0 bases for J; bases not matched to a gene: 6. CDR1 is MNHEY and CDR2 is SMNVEV in the germline V gene (reference sequence). This CDR3 contains 17 residues. CDR3: CASSQGTSGFSYNEQFF. Here the CDR3 DNA reads TGTGCCAGCAGTCAAGGGACTAGCGGATTCTCCTACAATGAGCAGTTCTTC.

This clone was picked up a small number of times. The gene calls are TRBV9 and TRBJ1-1; D may be TRBD1 (5 bases). Germline V gives CDR1 SGDLS, CDR2 YYNGEE. This CDR3 is 15 amino acids long. V lost 0 bases to trimming and J lost 1 base, with 10 bases between them. The CDR3 DNA follows: TGTGCCAGCAGCGTAGAGGGGCAGGGGAACACTGAAGCTTTCTTT. Residues: CASSVEGQGNTEAFF.

The chain is built from TRBV7-6 and TRBJ1-5, with no clear D. Trimming cost V 2 bases and J 3 bases, with 14 bases left between them. CDR3 length: 16 residues. Germline V gives CDR1 SGHVS, CDR2 FNYEAQ. The CDR3 here is CASSLRPGISNQPQHF. CDR3 bases: TGTGCCAGCAGCTTAAGGCCGGGGATTTCCAATCAGCCCCAGCATTTT.

The rearrangement uses TRBV18 and TRBJ2-7, with D perhaps TRBD2 (6 bases). The CDR3 runs 13 residues. Germline CDR1 and CDR2: KGHSH and LQKENI. The V end lost 4 bases, the J end lost 6 bases, and 13 bases lay between the germline ends. The CDR3 nucleotides are TGTGCCAGCTCACGGGACTCTTCTATCGAGCAGTACTTC. Translating gives CASSRDSSIEQYF. Full variable domain (missing parts from reference TRBV18 and TRBJ2-7): NAGVMQNPRHLVRRRGQEARLRCSPMKGHSHVYWYRQLPEEGLKFMVYLQKENIIDESGMPKERFSAEFPKEGPSILRIQQVVRGDSAAYFCASSRDSSIEQYFGPGTRLTVT.